The present TCR beta chain was sequenced within a study of T cell responses to AZD1222 COVID-19 vaccine. In regard to this clone: What it binds is unknown.

The data were produced by immunoSEQ multiplex PCR, yet TCRdb's version contains in-frame clones alone and is incomplete. The sample includes roughly 100,000 clones, more than 70% of them seen just once. Germline V CDR1 and CDR2: MNHEY, SMNVEV (reference sequence). Trimming took off 5 bases at V and 0 bases at J, with 14 bases between the two ends. This CDR3 is 15 amino acids long. Study-level results: Just 5 or 6 AZD1222 recipients tested seropositive at baseline. Across spike, vaccine-associated CD4 TCRs were found, dominant at 160-218 and 743-854. After the peak T cell response, and only then, were repertoires sampled.

This TCR was recovered from an adult in good health. The rearrangement links TRBV27 to TRBJ2-7, with D possibly being TRBD1 (6 bases). The sequenced sample was peripheral blood, obtained on day 0 of AZD1222 vaccination. The chain's CDR3 is CASSATGMNSYEQYF. The DNA for the CDR3 is TGTGCCAGCAGTGCAACAGGGATGAACTCCTACGAGCAGTACTTC.